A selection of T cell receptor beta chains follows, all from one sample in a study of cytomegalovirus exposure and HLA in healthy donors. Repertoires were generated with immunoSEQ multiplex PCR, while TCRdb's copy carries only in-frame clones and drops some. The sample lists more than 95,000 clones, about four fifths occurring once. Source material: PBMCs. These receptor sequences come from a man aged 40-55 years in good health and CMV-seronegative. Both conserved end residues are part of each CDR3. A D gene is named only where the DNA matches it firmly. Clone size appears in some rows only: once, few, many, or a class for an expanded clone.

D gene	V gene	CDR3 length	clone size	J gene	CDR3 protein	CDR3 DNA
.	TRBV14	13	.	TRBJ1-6	CASSQESHSPLHF	TGTGCCAGCAGCCAAGAGAGCCATTCACCCCTCCACTTT
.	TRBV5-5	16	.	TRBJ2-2	CASSLVAGADTGELFF	TGTGCCAGCAGCTTGGTTGCGGGGGCGGACACCGGGGAGCTGTTTTTT
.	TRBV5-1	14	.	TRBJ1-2	CASTEGLFGYGYTF	TGCGCCAGCACGGAAGGACTATTTGGCTATGGCTACACCTTC
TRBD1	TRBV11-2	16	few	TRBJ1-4	CASSTRTGWQPEKLFF	TGTGCCAGCAGCACCAGGACAGGATGGCAACCTGAAAAACTGTTTTTT
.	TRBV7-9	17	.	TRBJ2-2	CASSVRAPFGDTGELFF	TGTGCCAGCAGCGTTCGGGCACCTTTCGGGGACACCGGGGAGCTGTTTTTT
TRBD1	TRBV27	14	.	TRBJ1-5	CASRGGTGHQPQHF	TGTGCCAGCAGGGGTGGGACAGGCCATCAGCCCCAGCATTTT
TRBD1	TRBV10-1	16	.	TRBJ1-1	CASSEAQDRLGSEAFF	TGCGCCAGCAGTGAGGCTCAGGACAGGTTGGGAAGTGAAGCTTTCTTT
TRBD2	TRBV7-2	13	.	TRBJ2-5	CASSPGRGEAQYF	TGTGCCAGCAGCCCAGGACGGGGGGAGGCCCAGTACTTC
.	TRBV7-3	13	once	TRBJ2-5	CASSSGTIETQYF	TGTGCCAGCAGTTCCGGGACAATAGAGACCCAGTACTTC
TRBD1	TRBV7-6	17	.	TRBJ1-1	CASSQYRGRGTNTEAFF	TGTGCCAGCAGCCAATACAGGGGGCGTGGAACGAACACTGAAGCTTTCTTT
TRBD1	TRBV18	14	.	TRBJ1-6	CASSLDRDNSPLHF	TGTGCCAGCTCCTTGGACAGGGATAATTCACCCCTCCACTTT
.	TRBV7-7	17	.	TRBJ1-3	CASSLNASPTSGNTIYF	TGTGCCAGCAGCTTAAACGCGAGCCCAACCTCTGGAAACACCATATATTTT
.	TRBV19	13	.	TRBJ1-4	CASNRVGFEKLFF	TGTGCCAGTAACAGGGTCGGTTTTGAAAAACTGTTTTTT
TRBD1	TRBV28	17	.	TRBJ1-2	CASLTGTGDPANYGYTF	TGTGCCAGTCTAACCGGGACAGGGGATCCCGCTAACTATGGCTACACCTTC
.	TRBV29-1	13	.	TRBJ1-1	CSVGRERYTEAFF	TGCAGCGTTGGCAGGGAAAGGTACACTGAAGCTTTCTTT
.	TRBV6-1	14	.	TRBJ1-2	CASSQGYFNYGYTF	TGTGCCAGCAGTCAAGGGTACTTTAACTATGGCTACACCTTC
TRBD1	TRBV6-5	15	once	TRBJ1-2	CASRNRDRGWYGYTF	TGTGCCAGCAGGAACCGGGACAGGGGATGGTATGGCTACACCTTC